The 32 T cell receptor beta chains listed next were all sequenced from one sample in a study of vaccination effects on CD4 cells after COVID-19. No antigen has been assigned to these receptors. Under the ViraFEST assay, PBMC were stimulated with viral peptide pools so that antigen-specific CD4+ T cells expanded. Sequencing was performed afterwards. The culture ran for roughly ten days before CD4+ T cells were isolated. The vaccine recipients had no prior SARS-CoV-2 infection, with negative nucleocapsid antibodies. Using immunoSEQ multiplex PCR, the repertoire was profiled, and TCRdb retains in-frame clones only, with some absent. The sample records 55,000 or so clones, around 67% being singletons. The source material was CD4+ T cells from PBMCs cultured with SARS-CoV-2 spike peptides, sampled before COVID-19 vaccination. All receptors come from a human donor who received a COVID-19 vaccine.

This sequence joins TRBV7-9 and TRBJ1-4, with TRBD1 identical over 8 bases. The CDR3 spans 18 residues. The germline V gene encodes CDR1 SEHNR and CDR2 FQNEAQ (reference sequence). V shed 1 base, J shed 0 bases, and the junction held 7 bases outside the gene matches. The CDR3 protein is CASSLGDRTLPTNEKLFF. The CDR3, as DNA: TGTGCCAGCAGCTTAGGGGACAGGACCCTACCAACTAATGAAAAACTGTTTTTT.

J is TRBJ2-7 and V is TRBV15, with D maybe TRBD2 (6 bases). Germline-derived CDR1 and CDR2 are LNHNV and YYDKDF (reference sequence). This CDR3 has 14 amino acids. With 0 bases removed from V and 6 bases from J, the gap between germline ends came to 12 bases. The CDR3 loop reads CATSRDLGGLEQYF. The CDR3 DNA reads as TGTGCCACCAGCAGAGATCTTGGGGGACTCGAGCAGTACTTC.

This clone was seen a handful of times. This chain joins TRBV19 and TRBJ1-5, with D maybe TRBD1 (5 bases). V gave up 11 bases and J gave up 2 bases, with 13 bases separating them. Germline CDR1 is LNHDA and CDR2 is SQIVND (reference sequence). The CDR3 is 13 amino acids. The CDR3 reads CAGGPLGNQPQHF. The CDR3 coding sequence is TGTGCCGGGGGACCCCTGGGCAATCAGCCCCAGCATTTT.

The chain has TRBV6-5 and TRBJ1-5; a possible D gene is TRBD1 (5 bases). The CDR3 spans 14 residues. V lost 2 bases to trimming and J lost 4 bases, with 9 bases between them. Germline values: CDR1 MNHEY, CDR2 SVGAGI. This CDR3 reads CASSYRGVNQPQHF. CDR3 bases: TGTGCCAGCAGTTACCGGGGGGTAAATCAGCCCCAGCATTTT.

The chain recombines TRBV11-2 with TRBJ1-1; perhaps TRBD1 as D (5 bases). The ends were cut back, 0 bases at V and 10 bases at J, with 12 bases in the middle. The germline CDR1 and CDR2 sequences are SGHAT and FQNNGV. There are 13 residues in the CDR3. In nucleotides, the CDR3 is TGTGCCAGCAGCTTAGAGGCGGGGGTAGGAGCTTTCTTT. It yields the protein CASSLEAGVGAFF.

The chain employs TRBV11-2 and TRBJ2-3, with D unclear. The V gene's germline CDR1 is SGHAT and CDR2 FQNNGV. The V gene lost 7 bases and the J gene lost 0 bases, with 5 bases spanning the gap. This CDR3 contains 12 residues. This chain's CDR3 is CASTPSTDTQYF. The CDR3 DNA follows: TGTGCCAGCACCCCTAGCACAGATACGCAGTATTTT.

This chain links TRBV10-3 with TRBJ1-1, with D tentatively TRBD1 (5 bases). CDR1 is ENHRY and CDR2 is SYGVKD in the germline V gene. The V and J ends lost 0 bases and 1 base respectively, with 9 bases between them. This CDR3 comprises 15 residues. CDR3 region: CAISESVGGNTEAFF. CDR3 in DNA: TGTGCCATCAGTGAGTCGGTCGGGGGGAACACTGAAGCTTTCTTT.

The chain uses TRBV2 and TRBJ1-5; the D gene is possibly TRBD1 (6 bases). Germline V gives CDR1 SNHLY, CDR2 FYNNEI. Trimming shortened V by 6 bases and J by 5 bases, and 14 bases separated the two germline ends. The CDR3 contains 14 residues. The CDR3 is CASSAGQPDQPQHF. The CDR3 bases are TGTGCCAGCAGCGCCGGACAGCCCGATCAGCCCCAGCATTTT.

This clone appeared once. The rearrangement joins TRBV6-5 to TRBJ2-1; 8 positions match TRBD2. Germline V gene data show CDR1 as MNHEY and CDR2 as SVGAGI. Losses at the gene ends were 6 bases for V and 2 bases for J; bases not matched to a gene: 6. This CDR3 comprises 15 residues. The CDR3 region has the DNA TGTGCCAGCAGCCAAGCGGGGGCCACCTACAATGAGCAGTTCTTC. As protein: CASSQAGATYNEQFF.

This chain uses TRBV18 with TRBJ1-1, with TRBD1 identical over 7 bases. Germline assignment: CDR1 KGHSH and CDR2 LQKENI. Germline trimming cut 3 bases from V and 5 bases from J; bases unmatched to any gene: 9. This CDR3 comprises 15 residues. As DNA, the CDR3 is TGTGCCAGCTCACCCCCGGCAGGGGGAATAACTGAAGCTTTCTTT. Translating gives CASSPPAGGITEAFF.

This chain connects TRBV3-1 (or the pseudogene TRBV3-2) to TRBJ2-5; a weak D match, TRBD2 (6 bases). V lost 3 bases and J 1 base, leaving 9 bases between the germline ends. CDR1 and CDR2 (germline): LGHDT, YNNKEL (reference sequence). The CDR3 totals 14 residues. This CDR3 reads CASSQAGLQETQYF. CDR3 nucleotide sequence: TGTGCCAGCAGCCAGGCGGGACTCCAAGAGACCCAGTACTTC.

A single count supports this clone. CDR3 loop: CASLPVGRGYTF. CDR3 DNA: TGTGCCAGTCTACCGGTCGGACGGGGCTACACCTTC. The V gene is TRBV28, the J gene TRBJ1-2; D uncertain. Germline CDR1 and CDR2: MDHEN and SYDVKM. The CDR3 is 12 amino acids. Trimming removed 9 bases at V and 8 bases at J, with 16 bases between.

J is TRBJ1-5 and V is TRBV12-3 or TRBV12-4; D might be TRBD1 (5 bases). This CDR3 is built from 13 residues. V shed 7 bases and J shed 7 bases, with 14 bases lying between them. CDR3 sequence (DNA): TGTGCCAGCACCCCACTCCCAGGGCAGCCCCAGCATTTT. This translates into CASTPLPGQPQHF.

V usage is TRBV28 and J usage is TRBJ1-1; D gene unclear. Trimming left V 7 bases short and J 8 bases short, with 14 bases between. Per germline, CDR1 MDHEN and CDR2 SYDVKM. There are 12 residues in the CDR3. In DNA form, the CDR3 reads TGTGCCAGCACCTCAAACGTCGGGGAAGCTTTCTTT. The encoded protein is CASTSNVGEAFF.

The CDR3 protein is CSLLTTTSTDTQYF. In DNA form, the CDR3 reads TGCAGCCTCCTGACTACCACTAGCACAGATACGCAGTATTTT. This chain links TRBV29-1 with TRBJ2-3; the D gene is possibly TRBD2 (5 bases). Germline loops: CDR1 SQVTM, CDR2 ANQGSEA. V was trimmed by 8 bases and J by 0 bases, leaving 15 bases between them. The CDR3 sequence is 14 residues long.

The V gene is TRBV19, the J gene TRBJ1-2; D uncertain. CDR3 length: 13 amino acids. Germline assignment: CDR1 LNHDA and CDR2 SQIVND (reference sequence). V gave up 1 base and J gave up 5 bases, with 8 bases separating them. The CDR3 region is CASSIGTGYGYTF. Here the CDR3 DNA reads TGTGCCAGTAGTATAGGGACTGGATATGGCTACACCTTC.

The V gene is TRBV29-1, the J gene TRBJ1-3; 7 positions agree with TRBD1. The CDR3 is 11 residues long. The V and J ends lost 6 bases and 7 bases, in that order; junction bases with no gene match: 3. Germline CDR1 SQVTM, CDR2 ANQGSEA. The DNA for the CDR3 is TGCAGCGTAGGGACAGCGAACACCATATATTTT. Its protein is CSVGTANTIYF.

The chain couples TRBV6-5 to TRBJ2-5; TRBD1 matches at 10 bases. The V segment lost 0 bases and the J segment 5 bases; nucleotides outside the gene matches: 3. The germline V gene has CDR1 MNHEY and CDR2 SVGAGI. This CDR3 contains 15 residues. Here the CDR3 reads CASSYSGTGEETQYF. DNA for the CDR3: TGTGCCAGCAGTTACTCCGGGACAGGGGAGGAGACCCAGTACTTC.

The chain has TRBV29-1 and TRBJ1-2, with D possibly being TRBD1 (5 bases). The CDR3 has 13 amino acids. Deletions cut 5 bases from V and 3 bases from J, with 13 bases between. CDR1 is SQVTM, CDR2 ANQGSEA, per germline. The CDR3 reads CSVRIQEHYGYTF. The CDR3 nucleotides read TGCAGCGTTAGGATACAGGAGCACTATGGCTACACCTTC.

The rearrangement joins TRBV4-2 to TRBJ1-4; a possible D gene is TRBD1 (5 bases). V was clipped by 4 bases and J by 4 bases, with 13 bases between them. The CDR3 totals 15 residues. In germline, CDR1 is LGHNA, CDR2 YNFKEQ. DNA of the CDR3: TGTGCCAGCAGCCCACTATCAGGGTATAATGAAAAACTGTTTTTT. It yields the protein CASSPLSGYNEKLFF.

The rearrangement uses TRBV28 and TRBJ2-2; 9 bases line up with TRBD1. Germline trimming cut 7 bases from V and 3 bases from J; bases unmatched to any gene: 12. Germline values: CDR1 MDHEN, CDR2 SYDVKM. This CDR3 has 17 amino acids. The CDR3 DNA reads TGTGCCAGCATAAATATACCGGGACAGGGTTACACCGGGGAGCTGTTTTTT. This codes for CASINIPGQGYTGELFF. Supplemented by reference TRBV28 and TRBJ2-2, the full variable domain reads DVKVTQSSRYLVKRTGEKVFLECVQDMDHENMFWYRQDPGLGLRLIYFSYDVKMKEKGDIPEGYSVSREKKERFSLILESASTNQTSMYLCASINIPGQGYTGELFFGEGSRLTVL.

This chain connects TRBV19 to TRBJ1-1; D might be TRBD1 (5 bases). The V end lost 5 bases, the J end lost 7 bases, and 11 bases lay between the germline ends. CDR1 and CDR2 from the germline V gene are LNHDA and SQIVND (reference sequence). The length of the CDR3 is 12 residues. The CDR3 sequence: CASSVTELEAFF. The DNA for the CDR3 is TGTGCCAGTAGTGTGACAGAACTTGAAGCTTTCTTT.

The J gene is TRBJ1-5, the V gene TRBV30, with D perhaps TRBD1 (5 bases). Trimming cost V 1 base and J 0 bases, with 19 bases left between them. The CDR3 contains 18 residues. Germline loops: CDR1 GTSNPN, CDR2 SVGIG (reference sequence). The chain's CDR3 is CAWSEYRKTGTSNQPQHF. CDR3 bases: TGTGCCTGGAGTGAGTATCGAAAAACCGGGACTAGCAATCAGCCCCAGCATTTT.

Concerning this clone itself: Different DNA sequences within this sample yield the same CDR3. V gene TRBV2 combines with J gene TRBJ2-3; 7 nucleotides match TRBD1. The CDR3 is made up of 15 amino acids. Germline V gives CDR1 SNHLY, CDR2 FYNNEI. Losses at the gene ends were 1 base for V and 1 base for J; bases not matched to a gene: 2. CDR3: CASSEGDRGTDTQYF. The CDR3 DNA is TGTGCCAGCAGTGAAGGTGACAGGGGCACAGATACGCAGTATTTT.

V is TRBV15 and J is TRBJ1-2; 9 bases line up with TRBD1. In germline, CDR1 is LNHNV, CDR2 YYDKDF (reference sequence). CDR3 length: 13 residues. Germline trimming cut 5 bases from V and 8 bases from J; bases unmatched to any gene: 6. CDR3 loop: CATSRGQGRGYTF. CDR3 sequence (DNA): TGTGCCACCAGCCGAGGACAGGGGAGAGGCTACACCTTC.

This clone came up once. The V gene is TRBV6-5, the J gene TRBJ2-7; 10 bases fit TRBD1. This CDR3 is 14 amino acids long. Germline-derived CDR1 and CDR2 are MNHEY and SVGAGI. J lost 6 bases, V lost 5 bases, and 7 bases had no gene match. CDR3 sequence: CASSLWTGGGEQYF. CDR3 sequence (DNA): TGTGCCAGCAGTCTCTGGACAGGGGGTGGCGAGCAGTACTTC.

The V call is TRBV18, the J call TRBJ1-4, with D tentatively TRBD1 (5 bases). V was clipped by 1 base and J by 3 bases, with 9 bases between them. The germline gives CDR1 KGHSH, CDR2 LQKENI. There are 15 residues in the CDR3. CDR3 in amino acids: CASSPRGASNEKLFF. The DNA for the CDR3 is TGTGCCAGCTCACCACGAGGGGCGTCTAATGAAAAACTGTTTTTT.

This sequence joins TRBV15 and TRBJ2-6, with unresolved D. Germline lookup yields CDR1 LNHNV and CDR2 YYDKDF (reference sequence). Trimming stripped 5 bases from V and 1 base from J, with 6 bases between. The CDR3 covers 14 residues. The CDR3 sequence is CATSLVSGANVLTF. The CDR3 DNA reads TGTGCCACCAGCTTAGTTTCTGGGGCCAACGTCCTGACTTTC.

The chain links TRBV6-2 or TRBV6-3 to TRBJ2-3; 8 positions match TRBD2. After removal of 4 bases from V and 5 bases from J, the junction contained 5 bases not matched to a gene. This CDR3 region has 14 residues. The germline gives CDR1 MNHEY, CDR2 SVGEGT. The chain's CDR3 is CASSSRGGRDTQYF. The CDR3 nucleotides read TGTGCCAGCAGTTCACGGGGGGGTAGAGATACGCAGTATTTT.

CDR3 nucleotides: TGTGCCAGTAGTGACGTGGGAGGGATCTATGGCTACACCTTC. Its translation: CASSDVGGIYGYTF. The V and J genes are TRBV19 and TRBJ1-2; D call uncertain. There are 14 residues in the CDR3. Germline V gene data show CDR1 as LNHDA and CDR2 as SQIVND (reference sequence). V dropped 5 bases and J dropped 4 bases, with 14 bases sitting between them.

The genes are TRBV6-5 and TRBJ2-7, with no clear D. The CDR3 sequence is 11 residues long. Germline V gene data show CDR1 as MNHEY and CDR2 as SVGAGI. V was cut by 4 bases and J by 5 bases, with 6 bases left in between. For the CDR3, the DNA is TGTGCCAGCAGTTCAGTTCACGAGCAGTACTTC. As protein: CASSSVHEQYF.

This chain connects TRBV18 to TRBJ1-1; D is unclear. CDR1 and CDR2 from the germline V gene are KGHSH and LQKENI. Trimming removed 8 bases at V and 2 bases at J, with 12 bases between. This CDR3 is built from 13 residues. DNA of the CDR3: TGTGCCAGCCGCGTGTTCCTTAACACTGAAGCTTTCTTT. Translated: CASRVFLNTEAFF.